This TCR beta chain is from a study of blood T cell repertoires in COVID-19. Overall study: Spain, Italy and the United States supplied samples that represented acute and convalescent COVID-19. From T cells, B-cell-depleted T cells, or PBMCs came the material, which was cDNA or gDNA.

Across 20 to 25 US areas, participants ranged in age from 18 to 89 years. Symptom resolution, clearance, or two negative PCRs marked donors in Cohort 3 as recovered. The repertoire was sequenced with immunoSEQ multiplex PCR; TCRdb's copy has only in-frame clones and lacks some. The data show fewer than 500,000 clones, 85% to 90% seen once. This sequence was found in a man aged 25 to 40 who had recovered from COVID-19. Sequenced input: PBMCs or T cells enriched from blood (not recorded which).

CDR3 region: CASSLALGQGGAQFF. The CDR3 DNA is TGTGCCAGCAGCTTAGCGTTGGGCCAAGGGGGTGCGCAGTTCTTC. The J gene is TRBJ2-1, the V gene TRBV7-9; the D gene is possibly TRBD1 (6 bases). Trimming shortened V by 0 bases and J by 12 bases, and 18 bases separated the two germline ends. Germline V lookup: CDR1 SEHNR, CDR2 FQNEAQ (reference sequence). This CDR3 comprises 15 residues. The entire variable domain, with the rest obtained from reference TRBV7-9 and TRBJ2-1, is as follows: DTGVSQNPRHKITKRGQNVTFRCDPISEHNRLYWYRQTLGQGPEFLTYFQNEAQLEKSRLLSDRFSAERPKGSFSTLEIQRTEQGDSAMYLCASSLALGQGGAQFFGPGTRLTVL.